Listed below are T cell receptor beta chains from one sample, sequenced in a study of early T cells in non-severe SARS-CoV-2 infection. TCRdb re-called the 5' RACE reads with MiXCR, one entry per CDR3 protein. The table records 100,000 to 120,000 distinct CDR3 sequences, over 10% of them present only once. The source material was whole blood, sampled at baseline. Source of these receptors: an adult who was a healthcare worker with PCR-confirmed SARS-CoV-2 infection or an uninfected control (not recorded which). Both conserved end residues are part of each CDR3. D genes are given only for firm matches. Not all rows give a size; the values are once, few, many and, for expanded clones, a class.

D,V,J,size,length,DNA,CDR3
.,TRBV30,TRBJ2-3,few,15,TGTGCCTGGACCGGGGCCTCAGACTCCACAGATACGCAGTATTTT,CAWTGASDSTDTQYF
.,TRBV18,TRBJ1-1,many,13,TGTGCCAGCTCCACGGCAGGGAACGCTGAAGCTTTCTTT,CASSTAGNAEAFF
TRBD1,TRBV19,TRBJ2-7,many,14,TGTGCCAGTAGTTCGGGACAGGGAGGCTACGAGCAGTACTTC,CASSSGQGGYEQYF
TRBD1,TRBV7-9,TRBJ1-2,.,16,TGTGCCAGCAGCTTCGGAGGACAGGATAGTAACTATGGCTACACCTTC,CASSFGGQDSNYGYTF
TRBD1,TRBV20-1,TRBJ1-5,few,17,TGCAGTGCTAGATGGGACAGGGGGGTTGAGGGCAATCAGCCCCAGCATTTT,CSARWDRGVEGNQPQHF
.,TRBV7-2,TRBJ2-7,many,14,TGTGCCAGCAGCTTAGCTGGAGGGCCCTACGAGCAGTACTTC,CASSLAGGPYEQYF
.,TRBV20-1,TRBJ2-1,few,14,TGCAGTGCTAGAGATGGACCCTCGGGTAATGAGCAGTTCTTC,CSARDGPSGNEQFF
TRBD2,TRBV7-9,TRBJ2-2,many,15,TGTGCCAGCAGCGGACTAGCGGGAGTCACCGGGGAGCTGTTTTTT,CASSGLAGVTGELFF
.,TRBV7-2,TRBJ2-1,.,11,TGTGCCAGCAGATCTTACAATGAGCAGTTCTTC,CASRSYNEQFF
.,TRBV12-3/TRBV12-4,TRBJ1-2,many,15,TGTGCCAGCAGTACCGGGACCGCCGGGGCCTATGGCTACACCTTC,CASSTGTAGAYGYTF
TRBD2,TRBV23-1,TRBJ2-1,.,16,TGCGCCAGCAGCCTCCTTACGCGGGAGAATCACAATGAGCAGTTCTTC,CASSLLTRENHNEQFF
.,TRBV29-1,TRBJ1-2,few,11,TGCAGCGTTGGCGGTGGCCTCTCCTACACCTTC,CSVGGGLSYTF
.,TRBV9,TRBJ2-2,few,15,TGTGCCAGCACACAACGGGGCTCCAGCACCGGGGAGCTGTTTTTT,CASTQRGSSTGELFF
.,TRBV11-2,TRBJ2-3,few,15,TGTGCCAGCAGCTCCGTCCGGGACTTCACAGATACGCAGTATTTT,CASSSVRDFTDTQYF
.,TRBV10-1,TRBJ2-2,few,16,TGCGCCAGCAGTGCCGGTGGAGGATTGAACACCGGGGAGCTGTTTTTT,CASSAGGGLNTGELFF
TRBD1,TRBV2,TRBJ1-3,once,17,TGTGCCAGCAGTGACCGGGACGGGACAGGGGGTGGAAACACCATATATTTT,CASSDRDGTGGGNTIYF
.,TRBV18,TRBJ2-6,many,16,TGTGCCAGCTCACCCTCGGCACAGGGTCAGGCCAACGTCCTGACTTTC,CASSPSAQGQANVLTF
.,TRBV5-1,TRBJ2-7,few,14,TGCGCCAGCAGCTCCCAGACTGATTCCTACGAGCAGTACTTC,CASSSQTDSYEQYF
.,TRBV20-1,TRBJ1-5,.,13,TGCAGTGTATCCGGGGAGGGCTCGCAGCCCCAGCATTTT,CSVSGEGSQPQHF
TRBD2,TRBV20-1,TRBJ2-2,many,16,TGCAGTGCTAGAGCCACGGGACTAGCGGGTACCGGGGAGCTGTTTTTT,CSARATGLAGTGELFF
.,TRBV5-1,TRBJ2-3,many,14,TGCGCCAGCAGCTCCCAGGGTAGCACAGATACGCAGTATTTT,CASSSQGSTDTQYF
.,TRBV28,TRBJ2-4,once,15,TGTGCCAGCAGTTTATGGCAGAGTGGAAAAAACATTCAGTACTTC,CASSLWQSGKNIQYF
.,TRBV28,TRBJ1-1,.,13,TGTGCCAGCAGAAAGACCCTCGCCACTGAAGCTTTCTTT,CASRKTLATEAFF
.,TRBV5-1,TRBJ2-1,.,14,TGCGCCAGCAGGTCGGAGGTTTCCTACAATGAGCAGTTCTTC,CASRSEVSYNEQFF
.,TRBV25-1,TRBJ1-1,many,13,TGTGCCAGCACGCCAGGGGTTGCTGTTGAAGCTTTCTTT,CASTPGVAVEAFF
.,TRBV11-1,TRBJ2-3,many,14,TGTGCCAGCAGCTTCGACAGGAGGGCAGATACGCAGTATTTT,CASSFDRRADTQYF
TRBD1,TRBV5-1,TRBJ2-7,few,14,TGCGCCAGCAGACTAGGGACAGGCTCCTACGAGCAGTACTTC,CASRLGTGSYEQYF
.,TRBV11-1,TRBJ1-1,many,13,TGTGCCAGCAGCTTACGGCCGAACACTGAAGCTTTCTTT,CASSLRPNTEAFF
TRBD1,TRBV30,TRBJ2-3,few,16,TGTGCCTGGAGTCCTCTTGAGGGGGCCCCCACAGATACGCAGTATTTT,CAWSPLEGAPTDTQYF
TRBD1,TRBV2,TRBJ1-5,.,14,TGTGCCAGCAGGCCCGGGACAGGGGATCAGCCCCAGCATTTT,CASRPGTGDQPQHF
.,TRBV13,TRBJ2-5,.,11,TGTGCCAGCAGCGTCGGGGAGACCCAGTACTTC,CASSVGETQYF
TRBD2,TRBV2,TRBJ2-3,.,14,TGTGCCAGCGTACTAGCGGGGGACGAGGATACGCAGTATTTT,CASVLAGDEDTQYF
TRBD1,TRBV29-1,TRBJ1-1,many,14,TGCAGCGTCTTTGATGTACAGGGGGCCGCTGAAGCTTTCTTT,CSVFDVQGAAEAFF
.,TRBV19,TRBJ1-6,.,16,TGTGCCAGTAATACCCCCGGACGGGCTTACGGTTCACCCCTCCACTTT,CASNTPGRAYGSPLHF
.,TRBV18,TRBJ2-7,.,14,TGTGCCAGCTCACCACCCGGGAGACCCTACGAGCAGTACTTC,CASSPPGRPYEQYF
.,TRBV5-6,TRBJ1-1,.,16,TGTGCCAGCAGCTTGCGGTTGGGTTATGGGGTACCTGAAGCTTTCTTT,CASSLRLGYGVPEAFF
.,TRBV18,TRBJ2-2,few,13,TGTGCCAGCTCACCTTACCCCACCGGGGAGCTGTTTTTT,CASSPYPTGELFF